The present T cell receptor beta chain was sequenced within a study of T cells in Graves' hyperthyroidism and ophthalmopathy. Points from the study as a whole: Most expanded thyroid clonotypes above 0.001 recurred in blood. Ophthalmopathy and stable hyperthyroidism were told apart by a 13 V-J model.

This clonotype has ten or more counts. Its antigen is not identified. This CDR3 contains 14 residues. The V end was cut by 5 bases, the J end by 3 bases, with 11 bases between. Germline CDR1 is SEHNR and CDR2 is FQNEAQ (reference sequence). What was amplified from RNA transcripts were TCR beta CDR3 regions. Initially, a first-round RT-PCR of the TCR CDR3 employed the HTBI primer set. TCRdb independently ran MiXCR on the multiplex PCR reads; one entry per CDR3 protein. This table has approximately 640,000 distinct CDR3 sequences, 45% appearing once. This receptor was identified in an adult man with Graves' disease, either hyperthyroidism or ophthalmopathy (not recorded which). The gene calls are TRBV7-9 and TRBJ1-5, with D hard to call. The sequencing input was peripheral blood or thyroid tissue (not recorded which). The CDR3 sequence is CASSPDGPNQPQHF. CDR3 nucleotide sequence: TGTGCCAGCAGCCCAGACGGACCCAATCAGCCCCAGCATTTT.